Below, one T cell receptor (beta chain) is given with its context. The antigen remains undetermined. The investigators reverse transcribed all of the isolated RNA, so they sequenced expressed TCRB transcripts. Repertoires were generated with immunoSEQ multiplex PCR, while TCRdb's copy carries only in-frame clones and drops some. The sample lists 860,000 or so clones, 15% to 20% occurring once. The data are from a study of beta chain features in type 1 diabetes. Whole-study findings and limits: A cDNA-based sequencing approach could over-represent cells with high TCR expression.

Germline loops: CDR1 LGHNA, CDR2 YNFKEQ. Losses at the gene ends were 2 bases for V and 9 bases for J; bases not matched to a gene: 7. The CDR3 consists of 13 residues. The authors took one heparinised blood draw, averaging approximately 120 mL, from each donor. Each population that was sorted was more than 98% pure. Sample: naive CD4+ T cells from blood. This TCR was recovered from a woman between 18 and 30 years old in good health. This chain joins TRBV4-2 and TRBJ2-7; TRBD1 agrees at 7 bases. This chain's CDR3 is CASSQRQGQGQYF. The CDR3 nucleotides are TGTGCCAGCAGCCAAAGACAGGGTCAGGGGCAGTACTTC.